These 6 T cell receptor beta chains were all obtained from the same sample, sequenced in a study of cytomegalovirus exposure and HLA in healthy donors. This PCR relied on a set of 60 Vbeta primers and 13 Jbeta primers. The protocol was immunoSEQ multiplex PCR, while the TCRdb copy is restricted to in-frame clones and leaves out a portion. Seen here are roughly 100,000 clones, roughly 71% observed once, and the top ten hold around 3%. The sample comprised PBMCs. Receptors were obtained from a male donor in good health and CMV-seropositive.

This chain connects TRBV7-8 to TRBJ2-5, with D possibly matching TRBD1 (5 bases). Germline values: CDR1 SGHVS, CDR2 FQNEAQ. The CDR3 totals 15 residues. Trimming removed 1 base from V and 5 bases from J, with 14 bases in between. DNA for the CDR3: TGTGCCAGCAGCTTAGAACACAGGACGAAGGAGACCCAGTACTTC. It is translated as CASSLEHRTKETQYF.

The V and J genes are TRBV6-1 and TRBJ1-6; 7 bases align to TRBD1. The trim removed 4 bases at V and 6 bases at J, leaving 6 bases unmatched. The CDR3 is 15 amino acids. Germline V gene data show CDR1 as MNHNS and CDR2 as SASEGT. CDR3: CASSAPGQINSPLHF. The DNA of the CDR3 is TGTGCCAGCAGTGCTCCGGGACAGATTAATTCACCCCTCCACTTT.

This clone was seen more than once but under ten times. The chain joins TRBV4-3 to TRBJ1-5; D call uncertain. Germline CDR1 LGHNA, CDR2 YSLEER. The CDR3 loop spans 18 amino acids. Between the trimmed V and J ends, which lost 0 bases and 0 bases, there was a span of 15 bases. In DNA, the CDR3 is TGCGCCAGCAGCCAAGACAGGATCCGAGGGTATAGCAATCAGCCCCAGCATTTT. Its translation is CASSQDRIRGYSNQPQHF.

V and J are TRBV5-1 and TRBJ1-2; unclear D gene. The CDR3 spans 13 residues. V dropped 0 bases and J dropped 4 bases, with 7 bases sitting between them. Germline V CDR1 and CDR2: SGHRS, YFSETQ. As DNA, the CDR3 is TGCGCCAGCAGCTTGGATTTGAGCTATGGCTACACCTTC. Encoded protein: CASSLDLSYGYTF. Together with reference TRBV5-1 and TRBJ1-2, the CDR3 gives the full variable domain: KAGVTQTPRYLIKTRGQQVTLSCSPISGHRSVSWYQQTPGQGLQFLFEYFSETQRNKGNFPGRFSGRQFSNSRSEMNVSTLELGDSALYLCASSLDLSYGYTFGSGTRLTVV.

This clone was seen more than once but under ten times. This chain joins TRBV7-2 and TRBJ1-5; D possibly corresponds to TRBD1 (6 bases). CDR1 SGHTA and CDR2 FQGNSA come from the germline V gene. This CDR3 spans 17 amino acids. The germline V and J ends were trimmed by 1 base and 0 bases, with 13 bases remaining between them. The CDR3 reads CASSLGGQANSNQPQHF. CDR3 coding DNA: TGTGCCAGCAGCTTAGGGGGACAAGCTAATAGCAATCAGCCCCAGCATTTT.

The chain is built from TRBV7-2 and TRBJ2-5; 8 nucleotides line up with TRBD2. The CDR3 sequence is 14 residues long. Germline CDR1 and CDR2: SGHTA and FQGNSA. J was trimmed by 6 bases and V by 6 bases; bases with no gene match: 9. CDR3 sequence: CASRFGGASQTQYF. CDR3 sequence (DNA): TGTGCCAGCAGATTCGGGGGGGCCTCGCAGACCCAGTACTTC.